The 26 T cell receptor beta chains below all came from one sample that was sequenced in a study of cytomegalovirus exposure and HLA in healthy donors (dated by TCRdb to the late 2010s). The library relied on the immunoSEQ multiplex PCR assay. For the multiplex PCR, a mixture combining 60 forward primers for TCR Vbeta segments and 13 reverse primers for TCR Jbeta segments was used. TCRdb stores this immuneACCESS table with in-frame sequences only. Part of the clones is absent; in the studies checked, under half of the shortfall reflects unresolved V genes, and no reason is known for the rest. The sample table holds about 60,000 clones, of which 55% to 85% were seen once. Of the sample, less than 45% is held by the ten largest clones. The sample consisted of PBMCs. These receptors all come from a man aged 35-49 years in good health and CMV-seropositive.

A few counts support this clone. The CDR3 sequence: CASSPRVGLNIQYF. The CDR3 DNA reads TGTGCCAGCAGTCCCAGGGTTGGTTTAAACATTCAGTACTTC. The chain uses TRBV6-5 and TRBJ2-4, with a possible D match to TRBD1 (5 bases). The CDR3 extends over 14 amino acids. Trimming cost V 5 bases and J 6 bases, with 14 bases left between them. Germline loops: CDR1 MNHEY, CDR2 SVGAGI.

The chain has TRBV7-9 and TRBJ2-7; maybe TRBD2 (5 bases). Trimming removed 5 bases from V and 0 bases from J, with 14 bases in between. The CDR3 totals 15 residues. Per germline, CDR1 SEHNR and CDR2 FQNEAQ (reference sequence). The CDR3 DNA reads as TGTGCCAGCAGCCCACCGAGGGAGCGCTCCTACGAGCAGTACTTC. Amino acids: CASSPPRERSYEQYF.

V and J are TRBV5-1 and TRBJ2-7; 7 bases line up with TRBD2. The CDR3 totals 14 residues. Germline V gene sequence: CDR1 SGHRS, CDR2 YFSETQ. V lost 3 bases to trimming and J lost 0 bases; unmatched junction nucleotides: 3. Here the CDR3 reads CASSSGDYSYEQYF. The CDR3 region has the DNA TGCGCCAGCAGCTCTGGGGACTACTCCTACGAGCAGTACTTC.

CDR3 region: CASSVEGVAGGPDTQYF. In DNA form, the CDR3 reads TGTGCCAGCAGCGTAGAGGGTGTGGCGGGGGGGCCAGATACGCAGTATTTT. This chain uses TRBV9 with TRBJ2-3, with TRBD2 identical over 9 bases. Trimming took 0 bases from V and 4 from J; bases not matched to a gene: 9. The CDR3 is 17 residues long. Germline loops: CDR1 SGDLS, CDR2 YYNGEE.

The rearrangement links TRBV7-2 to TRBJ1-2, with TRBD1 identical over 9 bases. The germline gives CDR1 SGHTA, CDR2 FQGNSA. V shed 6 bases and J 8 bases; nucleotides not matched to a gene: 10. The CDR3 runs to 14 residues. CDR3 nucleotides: TGTGCCAGCAGACAGGACCGGGACAGGGAAGGCTACACCTTC. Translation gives CASRQDRDREGYTF. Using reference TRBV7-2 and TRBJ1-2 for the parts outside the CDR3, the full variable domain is GAGVSQSPSNKVTEKGKDVELRCDPISGHTALYWYRQSLGQGLEFLIYFQGNSAPDKSGLPSDRFSAERTGGSVSTLTIQRTQQEDSAVYLCASRQDRDREGYTFGSGTRLTVV.

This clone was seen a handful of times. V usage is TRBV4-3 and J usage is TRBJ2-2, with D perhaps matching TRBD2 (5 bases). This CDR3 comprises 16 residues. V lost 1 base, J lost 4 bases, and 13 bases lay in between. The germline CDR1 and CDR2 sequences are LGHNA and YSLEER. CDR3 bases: TGCGCCAGCAGCCAAGTAGGGCGGGTTGCCACCGGGGAGCTGTTTTTT. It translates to CASSQVGRVATGELFF.

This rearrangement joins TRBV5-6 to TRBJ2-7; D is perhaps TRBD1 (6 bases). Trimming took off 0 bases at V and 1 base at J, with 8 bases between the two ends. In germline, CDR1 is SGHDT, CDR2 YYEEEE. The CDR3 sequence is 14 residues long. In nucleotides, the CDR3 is TGTGCCAGCAGCTTGGACAGGGTTTCCTACGAGCAGTACTTC. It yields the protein CASSLDRVSYEQYF.

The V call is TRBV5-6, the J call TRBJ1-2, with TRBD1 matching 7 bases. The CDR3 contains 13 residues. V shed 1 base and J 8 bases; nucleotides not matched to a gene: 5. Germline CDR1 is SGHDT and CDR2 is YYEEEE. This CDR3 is CASSLRTGRGYTF. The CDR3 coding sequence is TGTGCCAGCAGCTTGCGGACAGGTCGAGGCTACACCTTC.

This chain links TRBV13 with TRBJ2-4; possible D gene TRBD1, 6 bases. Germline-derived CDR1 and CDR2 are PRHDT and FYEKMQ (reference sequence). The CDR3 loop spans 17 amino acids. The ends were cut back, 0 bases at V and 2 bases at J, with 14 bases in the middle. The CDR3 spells CASSLGRVWDTKNIQYF. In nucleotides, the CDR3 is TGTGCCAGCAGCTTAGGCCGTGTTTGGGACACCAAAAACATTCAGTACTTC.

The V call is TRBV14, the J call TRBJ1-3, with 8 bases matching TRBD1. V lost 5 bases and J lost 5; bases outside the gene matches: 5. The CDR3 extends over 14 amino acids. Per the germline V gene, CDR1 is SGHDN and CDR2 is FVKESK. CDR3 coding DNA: TGTGCCAGCAGCTGGACAGGGTTAAGAAACACCATATATTTT. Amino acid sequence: CASSWTGLRNTIYF. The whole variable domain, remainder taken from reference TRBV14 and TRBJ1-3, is EAGVTQFPSHSVIEKGQTVTLRCDPISGHDNLYWYRRVMGKEIKFLLHFVKESKQDESGMPNNRFLAERTGGTYSTLKVQPAELEDSGVYFCASSWTGLRNTIYFGEGSWLTVV.

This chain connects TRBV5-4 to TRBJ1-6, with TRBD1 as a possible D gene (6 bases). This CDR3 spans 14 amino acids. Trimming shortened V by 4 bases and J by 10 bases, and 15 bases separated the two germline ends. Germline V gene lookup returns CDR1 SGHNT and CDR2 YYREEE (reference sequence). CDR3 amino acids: CASSPQGQGSPLHF. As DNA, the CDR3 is TGTGCCAGCAGCCCCCAGGGGCAAGGGTCACCCCTCCACTTT.

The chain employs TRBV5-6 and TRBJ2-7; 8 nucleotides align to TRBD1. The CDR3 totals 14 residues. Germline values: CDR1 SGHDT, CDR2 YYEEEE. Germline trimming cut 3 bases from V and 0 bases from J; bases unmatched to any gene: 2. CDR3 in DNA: TGTGCCAGCAGCTCGGGACAGGACTCCTACGAGCAGTACTTC. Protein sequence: CASSSGQDSYEQYF.

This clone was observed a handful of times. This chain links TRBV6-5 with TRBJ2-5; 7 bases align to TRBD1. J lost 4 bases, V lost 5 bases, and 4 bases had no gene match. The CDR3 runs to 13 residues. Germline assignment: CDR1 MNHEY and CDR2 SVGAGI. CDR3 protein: CASSQDRAETQYF. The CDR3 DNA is TGTGCCAGCAGTCAAGACAGGGCAGAGACCCAGTACTTC.

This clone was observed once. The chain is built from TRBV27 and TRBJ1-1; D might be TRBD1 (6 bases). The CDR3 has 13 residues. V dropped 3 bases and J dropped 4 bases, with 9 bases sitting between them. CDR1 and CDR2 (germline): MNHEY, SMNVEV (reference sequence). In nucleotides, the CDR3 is TGTGCCAGCAGTTTCGCACAGGGCACTGAAGCTTTCTTT. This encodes CASSFAQGTEAFF.

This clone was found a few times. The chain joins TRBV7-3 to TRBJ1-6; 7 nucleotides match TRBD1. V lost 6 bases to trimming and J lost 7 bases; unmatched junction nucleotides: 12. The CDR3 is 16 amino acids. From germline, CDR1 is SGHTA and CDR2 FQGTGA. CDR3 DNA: TGTGCCAGCAGACAAACCCTAGGGGGCACAAATTCACCCCTCCACTTT. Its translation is CASRQTLGGTNSPLHF.

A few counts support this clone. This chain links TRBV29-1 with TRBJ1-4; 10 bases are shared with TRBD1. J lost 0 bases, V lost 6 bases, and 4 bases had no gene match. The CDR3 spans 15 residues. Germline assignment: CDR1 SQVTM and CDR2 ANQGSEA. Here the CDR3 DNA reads TGCAGCGTCCGTGGGACAGGGGCAACTAATGAAAAACTGTTTTTT. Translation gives CSVRGTGATNEKLFF.

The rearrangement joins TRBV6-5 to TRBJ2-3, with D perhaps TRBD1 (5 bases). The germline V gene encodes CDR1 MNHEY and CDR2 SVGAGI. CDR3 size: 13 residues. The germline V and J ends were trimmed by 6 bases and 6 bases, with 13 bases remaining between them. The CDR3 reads CASRRTPGDTQYF. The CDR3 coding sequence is TGTGCCAGCAGGAGGACACCTGGGGATACGCAGTATTTT.

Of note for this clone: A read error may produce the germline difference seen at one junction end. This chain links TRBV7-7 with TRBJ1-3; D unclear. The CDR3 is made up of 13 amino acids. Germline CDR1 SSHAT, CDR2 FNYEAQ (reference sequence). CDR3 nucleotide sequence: TGTGCTAGCAGCCGCGAAGTAGGAAACACCATATATTTT. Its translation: CASSREVGNTIYF. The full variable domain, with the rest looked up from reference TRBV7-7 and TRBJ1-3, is GAGVSQSPRYKVTKRGQDVTLRCDPISSHATLYWYQQALGQGPEFLTYFNYEAQPDKSGLPSDRFSAERPEGSISTLTIQRTEQRDSAMYRCASSREVGNTIYFGEGSWLTVV.

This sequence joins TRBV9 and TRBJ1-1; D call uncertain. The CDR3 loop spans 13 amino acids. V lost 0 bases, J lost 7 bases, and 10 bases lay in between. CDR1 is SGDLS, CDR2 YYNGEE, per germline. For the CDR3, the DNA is TGTGCCAGCAGCGTAGCTCTGGAGGGTGAAGCTTTCTTT. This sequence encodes CASSVALEGEAFF.

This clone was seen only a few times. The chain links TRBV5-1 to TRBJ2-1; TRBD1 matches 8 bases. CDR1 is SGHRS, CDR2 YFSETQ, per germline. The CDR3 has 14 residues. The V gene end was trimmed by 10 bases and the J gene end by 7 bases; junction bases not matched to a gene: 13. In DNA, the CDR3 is TGCGCCGGCGGGACAGGTGACACTGGAAATGAGCAGTTCTTC. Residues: CAGGTGDTGNEQFF.

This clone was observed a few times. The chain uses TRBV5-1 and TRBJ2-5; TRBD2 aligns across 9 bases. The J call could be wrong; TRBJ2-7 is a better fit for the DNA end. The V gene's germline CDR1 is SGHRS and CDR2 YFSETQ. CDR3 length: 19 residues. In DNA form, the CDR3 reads TGCGCCAGCAGGGTTGGAATCCTAGCGGGGATTCTTCGCTCCTACGAGCAGTACTTC. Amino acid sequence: CASRVGILAGILRSYEQYF.

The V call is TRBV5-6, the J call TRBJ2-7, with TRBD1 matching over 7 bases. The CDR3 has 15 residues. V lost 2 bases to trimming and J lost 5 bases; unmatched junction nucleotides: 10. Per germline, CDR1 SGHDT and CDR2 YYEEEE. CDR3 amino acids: CASSLYQQGWHEQYF. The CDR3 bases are TGTGCCAGCAGCTTATACCAACAGGGGTGGCACGAGCAGTACTTC.

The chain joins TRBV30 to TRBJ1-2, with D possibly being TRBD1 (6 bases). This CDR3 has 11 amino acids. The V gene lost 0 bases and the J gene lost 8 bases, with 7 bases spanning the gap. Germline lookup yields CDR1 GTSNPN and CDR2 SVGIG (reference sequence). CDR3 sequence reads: CAWSVQGGYTF. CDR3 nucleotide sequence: TGTGCCTGGAGTGTACAGGGAGGCTACACCTTC.

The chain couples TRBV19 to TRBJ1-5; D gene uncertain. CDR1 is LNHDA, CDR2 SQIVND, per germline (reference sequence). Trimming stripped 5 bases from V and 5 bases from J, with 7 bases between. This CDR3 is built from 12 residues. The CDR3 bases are TGTGCCAGTAGTTGGCCGTATCAGCCCCAGCATTTT. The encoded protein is CASSWPYQPQHF.

The CDR3 DNA reads as TGTGCCAGCAGCCGGGACTCACGTTTCTCCTACGAGCAGTACTTC. Translation gives CASSRDSRFSYEQYF. This rearrangement joins TRBV7-8 to TRBJ2-7; a possible D gene is TRBD2 (6 bases). Germline lookup yields CDR1 SGHVS and CDR2 FQNEAQ. The CDR3 loop spans 15 amino acids. V was trimmed by 5 bases and J by 0 bases, leaving 14 bases between them. The variable domain in full, with the rest retrieved from reference TRBV7-8 and TRBJ2-7, is GAGVSQSPRYKVAKRGQDVALRCDPISGHVSLFWYQQALGQGPEFLTYFQNEAQLDKSGLPSDRFFAERPEGSVSTLKIQRTQQEDSAVYLCASSRDSRFSYEQYFGPGTRLTVT.

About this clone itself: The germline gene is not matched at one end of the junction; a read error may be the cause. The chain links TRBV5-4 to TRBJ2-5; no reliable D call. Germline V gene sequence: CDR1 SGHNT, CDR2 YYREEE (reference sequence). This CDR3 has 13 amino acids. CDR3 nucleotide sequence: TGTGCCTGCAGCCCTGACATACAAGAGTCCCAGTACTTC. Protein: CACSPDIQESQYF. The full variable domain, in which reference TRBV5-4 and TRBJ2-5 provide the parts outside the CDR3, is ETGVTQSPTHLIKTRGQQVTLRCSSQSGHNTVSWYQQALGQGPQFIFQYYREEENGRGNFPPRFSGLQFPNYSSELNVNALELDDSALYLCACSPDIQESQYFGPGTRLLVL.